The 23 T cell receptor beta chains below come from one sample, sequenced in a study of blood T cell repertoires in COVID-19. TCRdb's table, derived via immunoSEQ multiplex PCR, lists solely in-frame clones and lacks some. The repertoire consists of about 280,000 clones, with around 89% occurring once and the leading ten covering over 4%. The specimen sequenced was PBMCs or T cells enriched from blood (not recorded which). These receptors were obtained from a woman under 40 with acute COVID-19.

This clone was picked up one time. V gene TRBV27 combines with J gene TRBJ1-1; tentative D call: TRBD1 (5 bases). There are 15 residues in the CDR3. Germline CDR1 and CDR2: MNHEY and SMNVEV (reference sequence). With 0 bases removed from V and 4 bases from J, the gap between germline ends came to 12 bases. The CDR3 region is CASSLSWGSGTEAFF. CDR3 DNA sequence: TGTGCCAGCAGTTTATCATGGGGCTCGGGCACTGAAGCTTTCTTT.

This clone appeared once. The CDR3 bases are TGTGCCAGCAGTTTCAGGGGACCCTACGAGCAGTACTTC. It encodes CASSFRGPYEQYF. The V gene is TRBV27, the J gene TRBJ2-7, with D maybe TRBD1 (6 bases). The CDR3 has 13 amino acids. The V gene lost 3 bases and the J gene lost 2 bases, with 8 bases spanning the gap. Germline V gives CDR1 MNHEY, CDR2 SMNVEV (reference sequence).

The chain couples TRBV3-1 (or the pseudogene TRBV3-2) to TRBJ2-3; 7 bases match TRBD1. Germline assignment: CDR1 LGHDT and CDR2 YNNKEL (reference sequence). CDR3 length equals 16 residues. V was pared by 4 bases and J by 2 bases, with 9 bases of the junction left unmatched. Here the CDR3 DNA reads TGTGCCAGCAGCCCCAGGGGGAGCGGCAACACAGATACGCAGTATTTT. This translates into CASSPRGSGNTDTQYF.

The J gene is TRBJ2-1, the V gene TRBV2, with TRBD2 matching 11 bases. This CDR3 spans 16 amino acids. V was pared by 6 bases and J by 0 bases, with 4 bases of the junction left unmatched. The germline gives CDR1 SNHLY, CDR2 FYNNEI. The DNA for the CDR3 is TGTGCCAGCAGGGTTCTAGCGGGAGGCTCCTACAATGAGCAGTTCTTC. Translating gives CASRVLAGGSYNEQFF.

This rearrangement joins TRBV7-9 to TRBJ2-1; 7 bases are shared with TRBD1. The V gene end was trimmed by 1 base and the J gene end by 6 bases; junction bases not matched to a gene: 18. The V gene's germline CDR1 is SEHNR and CDR2 FQNEAQ (reference sequence). The CDR3 consists of 19 residues. Written as DNA, the CDR3 is TGTGCCAGCAGCTTAGAGGACCCGGGACAGCTTTCCTCTCTCAATGAGCAGTTCTTC. This encodes CASSLEDPGQLSSLNEQFF.

The chain carries TRBV4-1 and TRBJ1-5, with D perhaps matching TRBD1 (5 bases). The CDR3 covers 15 residues. V lost 0 bases, J lost 1 base, and 7 bases lay in between. Germline lookup yields CDR1 MGHRA and CDR2 YSYEKL. CDR3 sequence (DNA): TGCGCCAGCAGCCAAGAGGGGCAGAGCAATCAGCCCCAGCATTTT. Translated, it gives CASSQEGQSNQPQHF.

The chain carries TRBV18 and TRBJ2-1; the D gene is possibly TRBD1 (6 bases). With 2 bases removed from V and 3 bases from J, the gap between germline ends came to 11 bases. The CDR3 is made up of 15 amino acids. Germline V gene sequence: CDR1 KGHSH, CDR2 LQKENI. CDR3 loop: CASSPTQGSYNEQFF. CDR3 in DNA: TGTGCCAGCTCACCAACACAGGGAAGCTACAATGAGCAGTTCTTC.

The chain has TRBV27 and TRBJ2-3, with D unresolved. V was trimmed by 0 bases and J by 1 base, leaving 11 bases between them. The CDR3 totals 16 residues. In germline, CDR1 is MNHEY, CDR2 SMNVEV (reference sequence). The CDR3: CASSLSGLERTDTQYF. The CDR3 nucleotides read TGTGCCAGCAGTTTATCGGGCCTTGAGCGCACAGATACGCAGTATTTT.

This clone came up once. CDR3 nucleotides: TGTGCCAGCAGCTTAGCCTGGACTAGCGGGAACTACGAGCAGTACTTC. Residues: CASSLAWTSGNYEQYF. The V gene is TRBV7-2, the J gene TRBJ2-7; 12 bases align to TRBD2. Germline values: CDR1 SGHTA, CDR2 FQGNSA. Trimming at V came to 0 bases and at J to 3 bases, leaving 3 bases not matched to a gene. This CDR3 has 16 residues.

The chain joins TRBV27 to TRBJ1-6; D gene unclear. Germline V gene sequence: CDR1 MNHEY, CDR2 SMNVEV (reference sequence). The CDR3 is 14 residues long. The V gene lost 5 bases and the J gene lost 7 bases, with 12 bases spanning the gap. The CDR3 coding sequence is TGTGCCAGCAGTGTCACAAACGGGAATTCACCCCTCCACTTT. Protein: CASSVTNGNSPLHF.

Points on this clone: The sample holds other DNA sequences that translate to the same CDR3. The chain joins TRBV12-3 or TRBV12-4 to TRBJ1-2; D is possibly TRBD1 (5 bases). CDR3 length: 13 residues. Trimming left V 1 base short and J 3 bases short, with 6 bases between. Here the CDR3 reads CASSLGGDYGYTF. CDR3 DNA sequence: TGTGCCAGCAGTTTAGGGGGGGACTATGGCTACACCTTC.

This chain links TRBV6-5 with TRBJ2-7, with 8 bases aligning to TRBD2. Trimming at V came to 6 bases and at J to 4 bases, leaving 8 bases not matched to a gene. CDR3 length: 14 residues. Germline V gene data show CDR1 as MNHEY and CDR2 as SVGAGI. The CDR3 nucleotides read TGTGCCAGCAGCGTTCAGCGGGAGCGGTACGAGCAGTACTTC. Amino acid sequence: CASSVQRERYEQYF.

This clone appeared once. This chain joins TRBV28 and TRBJ2-7; a weak D match, TRBD1 (7 bases). This CDR3 has 18 residues. From germline, CDR1 is MDHEN and CDR2 SYDVKM. The germline V and J ends were trimmed by 5 bases and 1 base, with 24 bases remaining between them. The CDR3 here is CASSQEGPGTDVSYEQYF. The CDR3 DNA is TGTGCCAGCAGTCAGGAGGGTCCCGGGACAGACGTTTCCTACGAGCAGTACTTC.

In this sample, this clone turned up once. In nucleotides, the CDR3 is TGTGCCAGCAGTTTATATAGCGGGAGGGCCTACGAGCAGTACTTC. Protein: CASSLYSGRAYEQYF. The chain links TRBV27 to TRBJ2-7, with 11 bases that match TRBD2. The CDR3 covers 15 residues. The germline V gene encodes CDR1 MNHEY and CDR2 SMNVEV (reference sequence). V shed 1 base and J 2 bases; nucleotides not matched to a gene: 1.

The genes are TRBV28 and TRBJ2-7, with 7 bases that match TRBD1. In germline, CDR1 is MDHEN, CDR2 SYDVKM. With 4 bases clipped from V and 3 bases from J, the junction kept 6 bases outside the gene matches. This CDR3 region has 14 residues. The DNA of the CDR3 is TGTGCCAGCAGTTCCCAGGGGGTGAGCTACGAGCAGTACTTC. As protein: CASSSQGVSYEQYF.

The chain uses TRBV3-1 (or the pseudogene TRBV3-2) and TRBJ2-3, with no clear D. CDR1 is LGHDT, CDR2 YNNKEL, per germline (reference sequence). Trimming pared 1 base from V and 0 bases from J, leaving 8 bases between. This CDR3 region has 15 residues. The CDR3 loop reads CASSQVSASTDTQYF. CDR3 nucleotides: TGTGCCAGCAGCCAAGTCAGCGCCAGCACAGATACGCAGTATTTT.

The chain combines TRBV4-2 with TRBJ1-1, with 11 bases lining up with TRBD1. Trimming at V came to 3 bases and at J to 6 bases, leaving 6 bases not matched to a gene. In germline, CDR1 is LGHNA, CDR2 YNFKEQ. The CDR3 loop spans 15 amino acids. Written as DNA, the CDR3 is TGTGCCAGCAGCCATCCGGGACAGGGGGTTTCTGAAGCTTTCTTT. This sequence encodes CASSHPGQGVSEAFF.

The genes are TRBV6-5 and TRBJ2-3; 9 positions agree with TRBD1. V lost 2 bases to trimming and J lost 5 bases; unmatched junction nucleotides: 5. The CDR3 has 15 amino acids. CDR1 and CDR2 (germline): MNHEY, SVGAGI. CDR3 region: CASSYPTGGKDTQYF. CDR3 DNA: TGTGCCAGCAGTTACCCTACAGGGGGCAAAGATACGCAGTATTTT.

The J gene is TRBJ2-3, the V gene TRBV12-3 or TRBV12-4; possible D gene TRBD2, 6 bases. V dropped 11 bases and J dropped 1 base, with 10 bases sitting between them. The CDR3 runs to 12 residues. CDR3 coding DNA: TGTGCCGGCGGGGACGGCACAGATACGCAGTATTTT. Protein product: CAGGDGTDTQYF.

This clone occurred many times. The gene calls are TRBV5-6 and TRBJ2-7; TRBD2 aligns across 8 bases. V lost 0 bases to trimming and J lost 7 bases; unmatched junction nucleotides: 9. CDR1 and CDR2 from the germline V gene are SGHDT and YYEEEE. This CDR3 is 15 amino acids long. The CDR3 DNA is TGTGCCAGCAGCTTGGTTACTAGCGGCCCTAGGGAGCAGTACTTC. It specifies CASSLVTSGPREQYF.

This chain links TRBV6-2 or TRBV6-3 with TRBJ2-7; D may be TRBD2 (6 bases). The CDR3 is made up of 18 amino acids. Germline V gene data show CDR1 as MNHEY and CDR2 as SVGEGT. V gave up 5 bases and J gave up 1 base, with 24 bases separating them. CDR3 in DNA: TGTGCCAGCAGTCAAGACCCCGGGGTGGGGACTGTATCCTACGAGCAGTACTTC. Encoded protein: CASSQDPGVGTVSYEQYF.

Only a few counts were recorded for this clone. The genes are TRBV3-1 (or the pseudogene TRBV3-2) and TRBJ1-4; TRBD1 aligns across 9 bases. Germline values: CDR1 LGHDT, CDR2 YNNKEL (reference sequence). CDR3 length: 16 amino acids. The V gene end was trimmed by 2 bases and the J gene end by 7 bases; junction bases not matched to a gene: 8. The CDR3 coding sequence is TGTGCCAGCAGCCAATCGCCGGGACAGGGACGTGAAAAACTGTTTTTT. This translates into CASSQSPGQGREKLFF.

The chain couples TRBV19 to TRBJ1-1, with 8 bases identical to TRBD1. Germline-derived CDR1 and CDR2 are LNHDA and SQIVND (reference sequence). Trimming cost V 4 bases and J 4 bases; bases outside gene matches: 8. This CDR3 is built from 15 residues. CDR3 nucleotide sequence: TGTGCCAGTAGTACAGGGGGCCCTAAGGGCACTGAAGCTTTCTTT. Its protein product is CASSTGGPKGTEAFF. The whole variable domain, filled in from reference TRBV19 and TRBJ1-1, reads DGGITQSPKYLFRKEGQNVTLSCEQNLNHDAMYWYRQDPGQGLRLIYYSQIVNDFQKGDIAEGYSVSREKKESFPLTVTSAQKNPTAFYLCASSTGGPKGTEAFFGQGTRLTVV.